This T cell receptor (beta chain) was documented in a study of cytomegalovirus exposure and HLA in healthy donors. Study context: The study placed roughly four fifths of its 398 genotyped donors in the Caucasian-associated ancestry cluster.

PCR was performed using 60 Vbeta and 13 Jbeta primers. In the study's own analysis: An analysis performed later counted 73 million or so unique TCR beta chains (around 11 million of them shared). Measured with immunoSEQ multiplex PCR; TCRdb has only the in-frame clones, and not every one. V and J calls and clone size are copied from that table; D and trimming were computed from the DNA. The sample has some 140,000 clones; 70% to 80% are singletons. The study, taken as a whole, reports: The study flagged roughly 160 TCR beta chains as cytomegalovirus-associated. Donors were assumed by presence/absence analyses to have roughly uniform sequencing depth.

V gave up 6 bases and J gave up 5 bases; unmatched junction bases: 12. This CDR3 is 15 amino acids long. Germline values: CDR1 SQVTM, CDR2 ANQGSEA. Points on this clone: Antigen unknown.

Source material: PBMCs. The receptor's source is a young man in good health and CMV-seropositive. The genes are TRBV29-1 and TRBJ2-7, with 11 bases identical to TRBD1. As DNA, the CDR3 is TGCAGCGTGCTTTCCCGGGACAGGGGGTTTGACGAGCAGTACTTC. Its protein product is CSVLSRDRGFDEQYF.